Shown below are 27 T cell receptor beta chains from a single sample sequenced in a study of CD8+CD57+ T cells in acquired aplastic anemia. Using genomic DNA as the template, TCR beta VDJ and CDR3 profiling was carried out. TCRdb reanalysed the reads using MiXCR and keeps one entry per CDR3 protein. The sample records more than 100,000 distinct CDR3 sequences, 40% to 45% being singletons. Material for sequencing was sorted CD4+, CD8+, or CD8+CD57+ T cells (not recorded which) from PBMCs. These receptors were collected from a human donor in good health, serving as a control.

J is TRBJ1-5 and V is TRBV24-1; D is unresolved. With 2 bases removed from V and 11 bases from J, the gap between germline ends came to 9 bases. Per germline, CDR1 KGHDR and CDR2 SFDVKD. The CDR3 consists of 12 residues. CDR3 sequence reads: CATSDSGPAQHF. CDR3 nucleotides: TGTGCCACCAGTGATTCCGGGCCGGCCCAGCATTTT.

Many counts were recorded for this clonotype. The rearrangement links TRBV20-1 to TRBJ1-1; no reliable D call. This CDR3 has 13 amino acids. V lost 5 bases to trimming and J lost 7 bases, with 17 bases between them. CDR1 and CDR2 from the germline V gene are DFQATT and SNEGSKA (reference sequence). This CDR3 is CSARPPGSREAFF. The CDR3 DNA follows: TGCAGTGCTCGCCCCCCGGGGAGCCGTGAAGCTTTCTTT.

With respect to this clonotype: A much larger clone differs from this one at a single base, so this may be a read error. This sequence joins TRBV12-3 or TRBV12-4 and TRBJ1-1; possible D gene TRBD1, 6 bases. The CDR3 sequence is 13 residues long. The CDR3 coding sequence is TGTGCCAGCACCCCGGGGAGGGGGACTGGAGCTTTCTTT. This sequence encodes CASTPGRGTGAFF.

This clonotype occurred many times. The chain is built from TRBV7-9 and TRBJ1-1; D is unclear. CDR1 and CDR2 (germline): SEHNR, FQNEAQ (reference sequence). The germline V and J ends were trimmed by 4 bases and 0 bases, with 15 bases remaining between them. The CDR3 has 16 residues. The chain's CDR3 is CASSYTPQTLNTEAFF. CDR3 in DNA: TGTGCCAGCAGCTATACCCCTCAGACCTTGAACACTGAAGCTTTCTTT. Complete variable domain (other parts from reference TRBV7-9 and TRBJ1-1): DTGVSQNPRHKITKRGQNVTFRCDPISEHNRLYWYRQTLGQGPEFLTYFQNEAQLEKSRLLSDRFSAERPKGSFSTLEIQRTEQGDSAMYLCASSYTPQTLNTEAFFGQGTRLTVV.

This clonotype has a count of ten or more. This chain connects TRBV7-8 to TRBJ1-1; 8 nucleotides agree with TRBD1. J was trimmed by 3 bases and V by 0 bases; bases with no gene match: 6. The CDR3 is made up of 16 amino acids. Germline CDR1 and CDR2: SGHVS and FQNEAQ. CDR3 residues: CASSLAQGARYTEAFF. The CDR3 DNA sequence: TGTGCCAGCAGCTTAGCGCAGGGGGCAAGGTACACTGAAGCTTTCTTT.

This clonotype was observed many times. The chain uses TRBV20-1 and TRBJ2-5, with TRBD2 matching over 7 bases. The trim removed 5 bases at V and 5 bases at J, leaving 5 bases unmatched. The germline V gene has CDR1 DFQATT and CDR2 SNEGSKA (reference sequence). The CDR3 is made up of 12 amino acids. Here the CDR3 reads CSASGLVETQYF. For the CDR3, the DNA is TGCAGTGCTTCTGGACTAGTGGAGACCCAGTACTTC.

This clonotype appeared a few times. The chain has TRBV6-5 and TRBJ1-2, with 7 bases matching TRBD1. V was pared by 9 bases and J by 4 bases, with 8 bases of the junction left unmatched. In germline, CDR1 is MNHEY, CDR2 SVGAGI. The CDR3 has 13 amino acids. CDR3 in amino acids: CASSGDSLYGYTF. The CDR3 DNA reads TGTGCCAGTTCTGGGGACAGCCTCTATGGCTACACCTTC.

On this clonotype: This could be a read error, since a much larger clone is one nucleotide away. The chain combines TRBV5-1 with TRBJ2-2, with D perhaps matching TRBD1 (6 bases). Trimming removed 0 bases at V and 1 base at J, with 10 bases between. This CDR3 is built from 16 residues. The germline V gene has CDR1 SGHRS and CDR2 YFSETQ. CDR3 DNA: TGCGCCAGCAGCTTGGCCAAGGGACAGAACACCGGGGAGCTGTTTTTT. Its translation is CASSLAKGQNTGELFF.

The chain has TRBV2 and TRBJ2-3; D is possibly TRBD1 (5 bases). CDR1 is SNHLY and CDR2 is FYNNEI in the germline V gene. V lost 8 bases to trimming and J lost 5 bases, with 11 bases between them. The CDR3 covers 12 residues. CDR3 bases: TGTGCCAGCGGGGCCTGGGGAGATACGCAGTATTTT. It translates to CASGAWGDTQYF.

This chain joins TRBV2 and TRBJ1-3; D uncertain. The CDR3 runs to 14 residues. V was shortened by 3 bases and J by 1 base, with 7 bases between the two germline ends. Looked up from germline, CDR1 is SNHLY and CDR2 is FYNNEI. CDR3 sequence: CASSEGLSGNTIYF. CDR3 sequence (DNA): TGTGCCAGCAGTGAGGGCTTGTCTGGAAACACCATATATTTT.

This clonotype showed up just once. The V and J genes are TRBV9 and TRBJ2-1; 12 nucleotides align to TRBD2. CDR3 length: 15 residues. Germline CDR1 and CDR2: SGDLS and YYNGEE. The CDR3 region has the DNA TGTGTCACTTCTCCGGGACTAGCGGGTTACAATGAGCAGTTCTTC. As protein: CVTSPGLAGYNEQFF.

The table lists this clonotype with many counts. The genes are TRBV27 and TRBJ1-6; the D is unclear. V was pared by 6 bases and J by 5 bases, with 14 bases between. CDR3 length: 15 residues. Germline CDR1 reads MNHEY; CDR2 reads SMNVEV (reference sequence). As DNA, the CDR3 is TGTGCCAGCAGCCCCAGGTCCAGAGATAATTCACCCCTCCACTTT. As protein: CASSPRSRDNSPLHF.

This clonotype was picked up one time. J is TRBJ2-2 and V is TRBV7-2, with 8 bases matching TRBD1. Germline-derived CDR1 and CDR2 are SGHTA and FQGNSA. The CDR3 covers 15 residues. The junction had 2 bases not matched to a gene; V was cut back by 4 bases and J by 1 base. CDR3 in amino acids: CASSYGQGNTGELFF. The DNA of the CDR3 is TGTGCCAGCAGCTACGGACAGGGGAACACCGGGGAGCTGTTTTTT.

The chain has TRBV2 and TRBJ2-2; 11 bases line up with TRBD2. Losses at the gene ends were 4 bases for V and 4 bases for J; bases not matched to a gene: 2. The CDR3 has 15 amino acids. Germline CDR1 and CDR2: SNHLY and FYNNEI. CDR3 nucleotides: TGTGCCAGCAGTGGTAGCGGGGGGGCCACCGGGGAGCTGTTTTTT. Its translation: CASSGSGGATGELFF. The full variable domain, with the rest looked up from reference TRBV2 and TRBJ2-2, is EPEVTQTPSHQVTQMGQEVILRCVPISNHLYFYWYRQILGQKVEFLVSFYNNEISEKSEIFDDQFSVERPDGSNFTLKIRSTKLEDSAMYFCASSGSGGATGELFFGEGSRLTVL.

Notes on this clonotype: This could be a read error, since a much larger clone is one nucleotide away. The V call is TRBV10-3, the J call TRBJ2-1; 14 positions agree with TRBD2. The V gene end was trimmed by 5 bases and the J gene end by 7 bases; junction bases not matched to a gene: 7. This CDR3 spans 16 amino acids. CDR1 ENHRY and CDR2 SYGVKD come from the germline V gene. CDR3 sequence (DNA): TGTGCCATCAGTTACGTGGGACTAGCGGGGGATAATGAGCAGTTCTTC. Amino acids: CAISYVGLAGDNEQFF.

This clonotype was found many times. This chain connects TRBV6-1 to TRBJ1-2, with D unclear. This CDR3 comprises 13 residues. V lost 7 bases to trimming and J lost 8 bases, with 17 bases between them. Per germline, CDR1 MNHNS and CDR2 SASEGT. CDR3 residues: CASMPGSSKGYTF. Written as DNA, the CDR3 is TGTGCCAGCATGCCGGGCTCGAGTAAGGGCTACACCTTC.

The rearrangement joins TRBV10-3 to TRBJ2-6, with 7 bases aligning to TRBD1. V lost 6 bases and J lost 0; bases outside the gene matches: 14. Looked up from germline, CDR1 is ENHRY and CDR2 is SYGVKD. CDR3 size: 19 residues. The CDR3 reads CAISTDQGGASSGANVLTF. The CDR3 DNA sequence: TGTGCCATCAGCACAGATCAAGGGGGCGCAAGCTCTGGGGCCAACGTCCTGACTTTC.

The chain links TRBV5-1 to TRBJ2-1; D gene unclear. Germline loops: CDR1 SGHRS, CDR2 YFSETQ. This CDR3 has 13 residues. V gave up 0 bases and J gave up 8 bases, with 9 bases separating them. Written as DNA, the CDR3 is TGCGCCAGCAGCTTGGACGCTGTCGATGAGCAGTTCTTC. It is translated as CASSLDAVDEQFF.

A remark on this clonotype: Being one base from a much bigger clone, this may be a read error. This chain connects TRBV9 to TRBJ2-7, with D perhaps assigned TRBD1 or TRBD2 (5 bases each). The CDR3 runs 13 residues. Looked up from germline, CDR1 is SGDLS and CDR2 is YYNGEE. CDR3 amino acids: CANSINGAYERYF. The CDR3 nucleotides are TGTGCCAACAGCATTAACGGGGCCTACGAGCGGTACTTC.

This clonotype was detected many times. CDR3 in amino acids: CASSQVGENSPLHF. The CDR3 nucleotides read TGTGCCAGCAGCCAGGTAGGGGAAAATTCACCCCTCCACTTT. V gene TRBV3-1 combines with J gene TRBJ1-6; tentatively, D is TRBD1 (5 bases). From germline, CDR1 is LGHDT and CDR2 YNNKEL (reference sequence). The V gene lost 3 bases and the J gene lost 7 bases, with 10 bases spanning the gap. CDR3 size: 14 residues.

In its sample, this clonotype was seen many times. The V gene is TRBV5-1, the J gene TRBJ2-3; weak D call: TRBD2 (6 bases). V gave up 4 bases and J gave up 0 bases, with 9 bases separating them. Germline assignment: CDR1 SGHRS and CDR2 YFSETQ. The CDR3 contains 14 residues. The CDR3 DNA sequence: TGCGCCAGCAGCCAAGGGACTAGCACAGATACGCAGTATTTT. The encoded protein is CASSQGTSTDTQYF.

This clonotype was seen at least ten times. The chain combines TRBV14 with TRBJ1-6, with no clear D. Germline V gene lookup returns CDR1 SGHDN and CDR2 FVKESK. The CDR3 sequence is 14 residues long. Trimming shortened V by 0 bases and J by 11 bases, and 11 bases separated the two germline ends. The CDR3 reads CASSQDFREAPLHF. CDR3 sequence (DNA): TGTGCCAGCAGCCAAGACTTTCGGGAAGCACCCCTCCACTTT.

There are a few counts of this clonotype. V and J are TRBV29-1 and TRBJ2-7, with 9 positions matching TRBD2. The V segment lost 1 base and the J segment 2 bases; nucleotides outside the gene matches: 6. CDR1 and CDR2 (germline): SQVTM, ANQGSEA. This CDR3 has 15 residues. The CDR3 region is CSVEGLSGGAYEQYF. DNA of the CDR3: TGCAGCGTTGAAGGGCTTAGCGGGGGAGCCTACGAGCAGTACTTC.

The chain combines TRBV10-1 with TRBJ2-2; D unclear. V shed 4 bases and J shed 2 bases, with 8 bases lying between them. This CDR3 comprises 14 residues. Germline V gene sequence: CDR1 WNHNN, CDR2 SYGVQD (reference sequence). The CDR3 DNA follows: TGCGCCAGCAGTGCGGGCAGCAACACCGGGGAGCTGTTTTTT. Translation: CASSAGSNTGELFF.

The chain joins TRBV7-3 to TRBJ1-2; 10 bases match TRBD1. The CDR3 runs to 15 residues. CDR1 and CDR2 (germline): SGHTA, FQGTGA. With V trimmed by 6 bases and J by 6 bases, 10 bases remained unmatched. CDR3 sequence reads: CASRSRTGGENGYTF. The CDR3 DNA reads TGTGCCAGCAGGTCCAGGACAGGGGGTGAGAATGGCTACACCTTC.

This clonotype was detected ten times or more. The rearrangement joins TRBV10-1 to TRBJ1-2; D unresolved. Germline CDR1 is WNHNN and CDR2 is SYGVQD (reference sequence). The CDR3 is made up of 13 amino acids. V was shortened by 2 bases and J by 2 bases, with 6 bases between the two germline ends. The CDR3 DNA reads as TGCGCCAGCAGTGAGGACTTAAACTATGGCTACACCTTC. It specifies CASSEDLNYGYTF.

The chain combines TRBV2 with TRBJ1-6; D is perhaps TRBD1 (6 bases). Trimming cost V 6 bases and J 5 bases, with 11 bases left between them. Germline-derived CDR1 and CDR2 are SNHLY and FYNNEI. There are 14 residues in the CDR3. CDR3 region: CASSQDSHNSPLHF. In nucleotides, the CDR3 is TGTGCCAGCAGCCAGGACAGCCATAATTCACCCCTCCACTTT.